These 27 T cell receptor beta chains share one sample of origin, sequenced in a study of blood T cell repertoires in COVID-19. Here immunoSEQ multiplex PCR was the method, and the copy in TCRdb shows in-frame clones only, minus some. The sample has about 330,000 clones; approximately 88% are singletons. Sequenced: peripheral blood. Every receptor here comes from a man aged 25 to 45 with COVID-19, enrolled during active disease.

The chain carries TRBV20-1 and TRBJ1-1; D is unresolved. Per germline, CDR1 DFQATT and CDR2 SNEGSKA (reference sequence). V gave up 6 bases and J gave up 6 bases, with 8 bases separating them. CDR3 length: 10 residues. The DNA of the CDR3 is TGCAGTGCCGAGGTAGCTGAAGCTTTCTTT. It yields the protein CSAEVAEAFF.

The rearrangement links TRBV10-3 to TRBJ2-7; D perhaps matches TRBD2 (6 bases). The CDR3 runs to 13 residues. The V and J ends lost 10 bases and 6 bases respectively, with 19 bases between them. The germline gives CDR1 ENHRY, CDR2 SYGVKD. In DNA form, the CDR3 reads TGTGCCACCTCGATCCCGCGGGACGGCGAGCAGTACTTC. Translation gives CATSIPRDGEQYF.

The sample holds a few counts of this clone. The chain has TRBV15 and TRBJ2-5; 9 bases fit TRBD1. The trim removed 3 bases at V and 5 bases at J, leaving 7 bases unmatched. This CDR3 spans 15 amino acids. The germline gives CDR1 LNHNV, CDR2 YYDKDF (reference sequence). The CDR3 region has the DNA TGTGCCACCAGCAGCTTCCGGGACAGGGAGGAGACCCAGTACTTC. This encodes CATSSFRDREETQYF.

This chain joins TRBV7-2 and TRBJ2-7, with TRBD2 matching over 14 bases. The V and J ends lost 4 bases and 2 bases, in that order; junction bases with no gene match: 7. Germline V gene lookup returns CDR1 SGHTA and CDR2 FQGNSA. This CDR3 contains 17 residues. DNA for the CDR3: TGTGCCAGCAGCTACCAGGGACTAGCGGGAGACCCCTACGAGCAGTACTTC. The encoded protein is CASSYQGLAGDPYEQYF.

The V call is TRBV2, the J call TRBJ1-1, with 8 bases identical to TRBD1. J lost 8 bases, V lost 7 bases, and 6 bases had no gene match. The CDR3 is 12 residues long. Per the germline V gene, CDR1 is SNHLY and CDR2 is FYNNEI. Written as DNA, the CDR3 is TGTGCCAGCATTTGGGACAGGAACGAAGCTTTCTTT. This gives the protein CASIWDRNEAFF.

This clone has just one count. Here the CDR3 DNA reads TGTGCCACCAGCCTCGGACGGGGACAAGAGACCCAGTACTTC. Translating it yields CATSLGRGQETQYF. The chain carries TRBV24-1 and TRBJ2-5, with D perhaps TRBD2 (5 bases). Trimming took 7 bases from V and 2 from J, leaving 13 bases between them. Germline V gene lookup returns CDR1 KGHDR and CDR2 SFDVKD. This CDR3 region has 14 residues.

This sequence joins TRBV7-3 and TRBJ2-4; D gene uncertain. Trimming removed 3 bases from V and 6 bases from J, with 12 bases in between. CDR1 SGHTA and CDR2 FQGTGA come from the germline V gene. The length of the CDR3 is 14 residues. The CDR3 loop is CASSFYGRGNIQYF. CDR3 nucleotide sequence: TGTGCCAGCAGCTTTTATGGCAGAGGAAACATTCAGTACTTC.

The V call is TRBV9, the J call TRBJ2-3; 11 bases fit TRBD1. V lost 3 bases, J lost 6 bases, and 6 bases stayed unmatched. Germline CDR1 is SGDLS and CDR2 is YYNGEE. This CDR3 contains 15 residues. CDR3 sequence: CASSARTGGEDTQYF. The CDR3 region has the DNA TGTGCCAGCAGCGCCCGGACAGGGGGCGAGGATACGCAGTATTTT. Full variable domain (outside the CDR3, taken from reference TRBV9 and TRBJ2-3): DSGVTQTPKHLITATGQRVTLRCSPRSGDLSVYWYQQSLDQGLQFLIQYYNGEERAKGNILERFSAQQFPDLHSELNLSSLELGDSALYFCASSARTGGEDTQYFGPGTRLTVL.

The chain carries TRBV29-1 and TRBJ1-2; no reliable D call. Germline assignment: CDR1 SQVTM and CDR2 ANQGSEA. The germline V and J ends were trimmed by 4 bases and 4 bases, with 10 bases remaining between them. This CDR3 is built from 12 residues. For the CDR3, the DNA is TGCAGCGTTGTCTACGCCCGCTATGGCTACACCTTC. This gives the protein CSVVYARYGYTF.

This clone showed up just once. This CDR3 reads CASSLEAGGTEAFF. Written as DNA, the CDR3 is TGTGCCAGCAGCTTAGAGGCCGGGGGCACTGAAGCTTTCTTT. The gene calls are TRBV7-9 and TRBJ1-1, with D perhaps matching TRBD1 (5 bases). V was pared by 1 base and J by 4 bases, with 10 bases between. The germline CDR1 and CDR2 sequences are SEHNR and FQNEAQ (reference sequence). The CDR3 runs to 14 residues. Full variable domain (rest looked up from reference TRBV7-9 and TRBJ1-1): DTGVSQNPRHKITKRGQNVTFRCDPISEHNRLYWYRQTLGQGPEFLTYFQNEAQLEKSRLLSDRFSAERPKGSFSTLEIQRTEQGDSAMYLCASSLEAGGTEAFFGQGTRLTVV.

The CDR3: CASNRLQQPQHF. The DNA for the CDR3 is TGTGCCAGTAACCGTTTGCAGCAGCCCCAGCATTTT. The chain is built from TRBV19 and TRBJ1-5, with D uncertain. The V and J ends lost 7 bases and 7 bases respectively, with 11 bases between them. CDR1 and CDR2 (germline): LNHDA, SQIVND (reference sequence). The CDR3 totals 12 residues.

This sequence joins TRBV7-2 and TRBJ1-5; 8 bases are shared with TRBD1. J gave up 5 bases and V 4 bases, and 4 bases lay outside the gene matches. Germline lookup yields CDR1 SGHTA and CDR2 FQGNSA. CDR3 length equals 14 residues. The CDR3 region has the DNA TGTGCCAGCAGCTCCTCAGGGGGCGATCAGCCCCAGCATTTT. Its protein product is CASSSSGGDQPQHF.

The rearrangement uses TRBV7-9 and TRBJ1-4; TRBD1 might be the D (5 bases). V lost 1 base to trimming and J lost 5 bases, with 14 bases between them. The CDR3 runs 16 residues. Germline V gene sequence: CDR1 SEHNR, CDR2 FQNEAQ (reference sequence). The CDR3 region is CASSLGPGLENEKLFF. In nucleotides, the CDR3 is TGTGCCAGCAGCTTAGGGCCGGGACTGGAGAATGAAAAACTGTTTTTT.

The rearrangement links TRBV27 to TRBJ1-5; D may be TRBD1 (6 bases). This CDR3 is 17 amino acids long. V lost 8 bases and J 2 bases, leaving 22 bases between the germline ends. CDR1 is MNHEY, CDR2 SMNVEV, per germline (reference sequence). Written as DNA, the CDR3 is TGTGCCAGCTCCGCGACAGGATGGGTGTATGGCAATCAGCCCCAGCATTTT. Translating gives CASSATGWVYGNQPQHF.

J is TRBJ1-2 and V is TRBV5-1, with TRBD1 identical over 8 bases. This CDR3 has 15 amino acids. Germline CDR1 SGHRS, CDR2 YFSETQ. V was clipped by 3 bases and J by 4 bases; unmatched bases: 8. CDR3: CASSSQGAPRYGYTF. The CDR3 DNA sequence: TGCGCCAGCAGCTCTCAGGGGGCGCCGCGCTATGGCTACACCTTC.

The V call is TRBV28, the J call TRBJ2-2; 12 nucleotides align to TRBD2. The CDR3 length is 15 residues. The germline V gene encodes CDR1 MDHEN and CDR2 SYDVKM. V lost 5 bases, J lost 7 bases, and 5 bases stayed unmatched. The CDR3 bases are TGTGCCAGCAGTCTAGCGGGAGGGCCGAACGGGGAGCTGTTTTTT. As protein: CASSLAGGPNGELFF.

The genes are TRBV7-3 and TRBJ1-1, with 9 bases identical to TRBD1. CDR3 length: 14 amino acids. The V and J ends lost 5 bases and 5 bases, in that order; junction bases with no gene match: 6. Per the germline V gene, CDR1 is SGHTA and CDR2 is FQGTGA. The CDR3 is CASSRGQGTTEAFF. DNA of the CDR3: TGTGCCAGCAGCCGGGGACAGGGTACGACTGAAGCTTTCTTT.

This chain connects TRBV4-1 to TRBJ1-2; 9 nucleotides match TRBD1. This CDR3 spans 17 amino acids. Germline CDR1 and CDR2: MGHRA and YSYEKL. V shed 1 base, J shed 0 bases, and the junction held 6 bases outside the gene matches. Written as DNA, the CDR3 is TGCGCCAGCAGCCAAGCTCCGGGACAGGGTTCTAACTATGGCTACACCTTC. It specifies CASSQAPGQGSNYGYTF.

This clone was found a few times. This rearrangement joins TRBV2 to TRBJ2-7, with 7 bases fitting TRBD2. This CDR3 spans 11 amino acids. V shed 10 bases and J 12 bases; nucleotides not matched to a gene: 12. CDR1 and CDR2 from the germline V gene are SNHLY and FYNNEI. The chain's CDR3 is CATTLGGDPYF. In DNA, the CDR3 is TGTGCCACCACCCTGGGGGGGGACCCGTACTTC.

The chain combines TRBV11-2 with TRBJ2-1, with TRBD2 matching over 12 bases. CDR3 length: 13 amino acids. CDR1 and CDR2 from the germline V gene are SGHAT and FQNNGV. The trim removed 6 bases at V and 9 bases at J, leaving 3 bases unmatched. CDR3 in DNA: TGTGCCAGCAGACCGGGACTAGCGGGTGAGCAGTTCTTC. This translates into CASRPGLAGEQFF.

The gene calls are TRBV5-1 and TRBJ2-3; 15 bases are a match to TRBD2. This CDR3 region has 18 residues. Germline V gene sequence: CDR1 SGHRS, CDR2 YFSETQ. V trimming: 0 bases; J trimming: 3 bases; junction bases outside the gene matches: 5. The CDR3 is CASSLAGTSGRKTDTQYF. Here the CDR3 DNA reads TGCGCCAGCAGCTTGGCCGGGACTAGCGGGAGGAAAACAGATACGCAGTATTTT.

The chain uses TRBV7-8 and TRBJ2-7; 7 nucleotides match TRBD1. V lost 1 base and J lost 3; bases outside the gene matches: 3. Germline lookup yields CDR1 SGHVS and CDR2 FQNEAQ. CDR3 length: 14 residues. As DNA, the CDR3 is TGTGCCAGCAGCTTAGTTGACAGGGACTACGAGCAGTACTTC. It is translated as CASSLVDRDYEQYF.

Only a few counts were recorded for this clone. The V and J genes are TRBV11-2 and TRBJ2-3; 8 positions agree with TRBD2. The junction had 13 bases not matched to a gene; V was cut back by 4 bases and J by 1 base. Germline values: CDR1 SGHAT, CDR2 FQNNGV. The length of the CDR3 is 18 residues. This CDR3 reads CASSWKIPGAGGTDTQYF. The CDR3 DNA reads TGTGCCAGCAGCTGGAAGATACCGGGAGCGGGGGGCACAGATACGCAGTATTTT.

The chain links TRBV30 to TRBJ2-2; possible D gene TRBD1, 5 bases. Germline V gene sequence: CDR1 GTSNPN, CDR2 SVGIG (reference sequence). V gave up 0 bases and J gave up 4 bases, with 12 bases separating them. This CDR3 has 15 amino acids. The CDR3 region is CAWSVGDRVTGELFF. The CDR3 DNA follows: TGTGCCTGGAGTGTAGGGGATCGGGTCACCGGGGAGCTGTTTTTT. Supplemented by reference TRBV30 and TRBJ2-2, the full variable domain reads SQTIHQWPATLVQPVGSPLSLECTVEGTSNPNLYWYRQAAGRGLQLLFYSVGIGQISSEVPQNLSASRPQDRQFILSSKKLLLSDSGFYLCAWSVGDRVTGELFFGEGSRLTVL.

This sequence joins TRBV7-2 and TRBJ1-2; D unresolved. The ends were cut back, 4 bases at V and 3 bases at J, with 9 bases in the middle. Germline assignment: CDR1 SGHTA and CDR2 FQGNSA. The CDR3 spans 13 residues. CDR3 region: CASSYGLDYGYTF. The CDR3 DNA reads as TGTGCCAGCAGCTACGGACTGGACTATGGCTACACCTTC.

This rearrangement joins TRBV18 to TRBJ2-3; D is unresolved. CDR1 and CDR2 from the germline V gene are KGHSH and LQKENI. This CDR3 is built from 13 residues. The V gene lost 2 bases and the J gene lost 9 bases, with 12 bases spanning the gap. The CDR3 DNA sequence: TGTGCCAGCTCACCATCCGGTGAATCGACGCAGTATTTT. As protein: CASSPSGESTQYF.

This chain uses TRBV27 with TRBJ2-7; weak D call: TRBD1 (6 bases). The ends were cut back, 5 bases at V and 3 bases at J, with 11 bases in the middle. Germline V gene lookup returns CDR1 MNHEY and CDR2 SMNVEV (reference sequence). This CDR3 has 13 amino acids. This CDR3 is CASSATTGYEQYF. Written as DNA, the CDR3 is TGTGCCAGCAGTGCGACGACAGGCTACGAGCAGTACTTC.